This TCR beta chain was sequenced in a study of shared clonotypes between healthy human individuals. CD45RO-negative CD8 cells positively selected for CCR7 made up the naive population, which excluded terminally differentiated effector memory CD45RA+ cells. This CDR3 is built from 14 residues. V lost 2 bases, J lost 5 bases, and 9 bases lay in between. The germline V gene has CDR1 SEHNR and CDR2 FQNEAQ (reference sequence). The run depth of the assay was deep. Genomic DNA (from each subset) was split evenly across several immunoSEQ plates. Replicate PCRs for sorted subsets used about 200 ng DNA; this equaled around 28,000 T cell genomes. Sequenced by immunoSEQ multiplex PCR; TCRdb stores in-frame clones only, minus some. The table has roughly 1,800,000 clones, roughly 95% seen once; the top ten hold more than 0.9%.

This chain connects TRBV7-9 to TRBJ2-2; D call uncertain. The sequence came from a man between 18 and 29 years old in good health. The sequencing input was naive CD8+ T cells sorted from blood. Here the CDR3 reads CASSLLDLTGELFF. CDR3 DNA sequence: TGTGCCAGCAGCTTATTGGATCTTACCGGGGAGCTGTTTTTT.